This T cell receptor beta chain was captured in a study of blood T cell repertoires in COVID-19. CDR3 length equals 13 residues. Trimming took off 6 bases at V and 7 bases at J, with 15 bases between the two ends. The germline CDR1 and CDR2 sequences are LGHDT and YNNKEL (reference sequence). Data came from immunoSEQ multiplex PCR; TCRdb stores just in-frame clones and leaves some out. Found here are some 110,000 clones, over 75% of them singletons; the top ten hold approximately 4.9%. The clonotype was recovered from a woman in her 70s with acute or convalescent COVID-19. The chain combines TRBV3-1 (or the pseudogene TRBV3-2) with TRBJ1-2; perhaps TRBD1 as D (6 bases). The specimen was peripheral blood. This chain's CDR3 is CASSSQQGSGYTF. In DNA form, the CDR3 reads TGTGCCAGCAGTTCACAACAGGGAAGTGGCTACACCTTC.